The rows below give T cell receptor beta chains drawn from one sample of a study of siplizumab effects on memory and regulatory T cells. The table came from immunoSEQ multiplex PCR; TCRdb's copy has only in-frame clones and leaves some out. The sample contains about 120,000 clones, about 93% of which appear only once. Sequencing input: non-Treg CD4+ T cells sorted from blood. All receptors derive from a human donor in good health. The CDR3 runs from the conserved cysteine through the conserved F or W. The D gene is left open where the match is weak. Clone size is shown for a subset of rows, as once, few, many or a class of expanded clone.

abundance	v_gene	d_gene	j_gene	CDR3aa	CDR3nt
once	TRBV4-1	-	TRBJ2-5	CASSQGWFETQYF	TGCGCCAGCAGCCAAGGGTGGTTCGAGACCCAGTACTTC
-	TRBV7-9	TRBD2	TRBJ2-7	CASSSPAGGVYEQYF	TGTGCCAGCAGCTCTCCAGCGGGGGGTGTTTACGAGCAGTACTTC
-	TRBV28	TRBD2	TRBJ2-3	CASMMGTSGGRTDTQYF	TGTGCCAGCATGATGGGGACTAGCGGGGGGCGCACAGATACGCAGTATTTT
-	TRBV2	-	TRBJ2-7	CASSRDSTYEQYF	TGTGCCAGCAGCCGGGACTCTACCTACGAGCAGTACTTC
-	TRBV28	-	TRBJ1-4	CASSLGRGGVSGKLFF	TGTGCCAGCAGTTTGGGACGAGGGGGGGTATCAGGAAAACTGTTTTTT
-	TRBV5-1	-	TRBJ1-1	CASSFGGRDTEAFF	TGCGCCAGCAGCTTCGGGGGCCGAGACACTGAAGCTTTCTTT
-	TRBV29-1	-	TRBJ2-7	CSVASSYEQYF	TGCAGCGTTGCTAGCTCCTACGAGCAGTACTTC
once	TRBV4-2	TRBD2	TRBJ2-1	CASSQEGLAGSEQFF	TGTGCCAGCAGCCAAGAGGGACTAGCAGGTTCTGAGCAGTTCTTC
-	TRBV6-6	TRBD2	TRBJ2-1	CASSLRGVGNEQFF	TGTGCCAGCAGTTTACGGGGGGTTGGCAATGAGCAGTTCTTC
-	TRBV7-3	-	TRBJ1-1	CASSLTGGRNTEAFF	TGTGCCAGCAGCTTAACGGGGGGACGTAACACTGAAGCTTTCTTT
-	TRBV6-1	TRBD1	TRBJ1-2	CASSARTGGYGYTF	TGTGCCAGCAGTGCTAGGACAGGGGGCTATGGCTACACCTTC